The present entry profiles one T cell receptor (beta chain) with its context. This clonotype was seen ten or more times. The target of this receptor is not known. Per-base qualities were not stored, and no clone one base away is much larger. CDR1 and CDR2 (SGHRS, YFSETQ) derive from the germline V gene. Germline trimming amounts to 1 base on V and 4 bases on J, with 5 as the count of junction bases outside the gene matches. From the cysteine up to the phenylalanine, the CDR3 has a length of 15 residues. Only the CDR3 DNA is retained, 45 bases long and in frame from the first base. TCR beta CDR3 regions were amplified from RNA transcripts. The first round of RT-PCR for the TCR CDR3 was performed with the HTBI primer set and the Qiagen OneStep RT-PCR kit. Libraries were constructed in a second round of multiplex PCR, after which size selection and purification were performed. Paired-end sequencing of the libraries was performed with 100 bp reads on an Illumina HiSeq2000. The authors' analysis ran thus. SOAPnuke was used to process the raw data, with reads discarded if the reads contained adapters or uncalled bases, had a mean Phred below 15, or lacked an exact constant-primer or identifier match. High-quality paired reads were merged using COPE v1.2.5, and each unique nucleotide sequence was defined as a clonotype. MiTCR v1.1 was used to align clonotypes to the IMGT TRBV, TRBD and TRBJ reference segments. The analysis was restricted to V-J combinations with a frequency above 0.0001, which together covered approximately 99% of the repertoires. The TCS score was defined as the ratio of F50 (clonal expansion) to E x V (chaos), calculated using BLOSUM62-based TCRdist between CDR3 peptides within each V-J. Welch's t-statistics and random forest reduced 500 to 550 V-J features to around 14, which were used in a naive Bayes classifier (R e1071). TCRdb reworked the public reads: Q25 trimming with fastp, MiXCR clone assembly, productive beta chains retained. For every CDR3 protein sequence, its rows merge into one entry that carries the most common genes and DNA. The V and J calls come from TCRdb's annotation, not from the publication. In this sample the table shows hundreds of thousands of distinct CDR3 sequences, about 19% of which occur a single time. Approximately 15% of the sample belongs to the ten largest clones.

This specimen comes from a study of T cells in Graves' hyperthyroidism and ophthalmopathy (dated by TCRdb to the late 2010s). At the level of the whole study: Peripheral blood samples were taken at the time of initial diagnosis, prior to any treatment. The 100 discovery patients were randomly split 7:3 into training and test sets. Whether ophthalmopathy could be predicted prospectively was tested in an independent validation cohort made up of under 20 hyperthyroidism patients plus 17 patients who later progressed to ophthalmopathy. The study also compared thyroid tissue and blood T-cell repertoires from several Graves' hyperthyroidism patients. TCR V-J signatures able to tell the groups apart were searched for in a discovery cohort of 100 patients, of whom more than 40 had Graves' ophthalmopathy and around 56 had stable Graves' hyperthyroidism. According to the paper, TCR Vbeta CDR3 sequencing was carried out on 135 peripheral blood samples, which came from fewer than 50 ophthalmopathy, around 75 hyperthyroidism and approximately 17 progressor patients. Following sampling, methimazole starting at 30 mg daily was given to hyperthyroidism patients, and high-dose intravenous methylprednisolone was given to ophthalmopathy patients. Study-wide conclusions, independent of this receptor: Blood samples also contained most of the expanded thyroid clonotypes (frequency above 0.001), which suggests that blood repertoires may reflect thyroid immune responses. In cross-validation, a model built on a 13 V-J signature told ophthalmopathy apart from stable hyperthyroidism with about 90% sensitivity and approximately 81% specificity, and in testing the same model reached 80%/75%. In validation, progression to ophthalmopathy was predicted by the model with about 70% sensitivity and around 75% specificity, a median of 6.5 months before onset. No statistical method was used to set the sample size in advance, and investigators knew the group allocation.

The hyperthyroidism patients were between 18 and 65 years old and newly diagnosed, with a disease duration of less than 2 months. Any patient with an uncontrolled infection, another autoimmune disease, pregnancy or lactation was excluded. Diagnoses relied on clinical symptoms, serum thyroxine and TRAb, thyroid ultrasound and orbital computed tomography. For progressor patients, blood was drawn at the first diagnosis of hyperthyroidism, before any ophthalmopathy symptoms had appeared. PBMCs were isolated from 7.5 to 10 ml of fresh peripheral blood by Ficoll-Paque density gradient centrifugation. Progressor patients were first diagnosed with Graves' hyperthyroidism and then developed ophthalmopathy during follow-up. Trizol reagent was used to extract total RNA, and RNA quality was then checked on an Agilent 2100 Bioanalyzer.

The chain is encoded by TRBV5-1 joined to TRBJ2-1, and TRBD2 aligns with 7 junction nucleotides. Sequenced input: blood. This receptor was obtained from a woman aged 50 to 65 with Graves' hyperthyroidism that later progressed to Graves' ophthalmopathy. The sequence in DNA is TGCGCCAGCAGCTTGTTCAGCGGGGCGTACAATGAGCAGTTCTTC. Its amino acids are CASSLFSGAYNEQFF.